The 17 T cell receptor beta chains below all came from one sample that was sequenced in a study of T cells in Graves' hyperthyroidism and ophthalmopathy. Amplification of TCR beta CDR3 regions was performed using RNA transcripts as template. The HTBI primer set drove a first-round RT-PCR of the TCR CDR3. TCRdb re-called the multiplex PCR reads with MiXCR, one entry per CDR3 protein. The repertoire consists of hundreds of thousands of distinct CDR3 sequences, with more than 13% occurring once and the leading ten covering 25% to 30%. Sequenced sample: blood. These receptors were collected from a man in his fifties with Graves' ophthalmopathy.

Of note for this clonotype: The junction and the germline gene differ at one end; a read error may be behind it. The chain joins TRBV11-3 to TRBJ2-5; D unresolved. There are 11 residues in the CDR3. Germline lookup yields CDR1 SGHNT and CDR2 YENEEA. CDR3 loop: CTSSLLETQYF. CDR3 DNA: TGTACCAGCAGCCTACTCGAGACCCAGTACTTC.

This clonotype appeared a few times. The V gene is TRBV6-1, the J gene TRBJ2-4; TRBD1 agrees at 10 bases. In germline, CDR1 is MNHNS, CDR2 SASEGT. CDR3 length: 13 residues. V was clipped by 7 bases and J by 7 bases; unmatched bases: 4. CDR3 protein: CASKTGGANIQYF. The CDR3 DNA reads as TGTGCCAGCAAGACAGGGGGCGCTAACATTCAGTACTTC.

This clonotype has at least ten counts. As DNA, the CDR3 is TGCGCCAGCAGCTATACGTCCCCGGGCGGGGAGCTGTTTTTT. Its protein is CASSYTSPGGELFF. The chain is built from TRBV5-1 and TRBJ2-2, with D unclear. The CDR3 is 14 residues long. V was shortened by 3 bases and J by 7 bases, with 13 bases between the two germline ends. Germline CDR1 SGHRS, CDR2 YFSETQ.

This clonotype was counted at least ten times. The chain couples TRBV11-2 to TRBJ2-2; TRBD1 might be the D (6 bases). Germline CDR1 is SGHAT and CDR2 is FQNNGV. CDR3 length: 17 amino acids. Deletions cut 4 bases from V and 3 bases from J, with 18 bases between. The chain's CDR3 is CASSSSVGAWDTGELFF. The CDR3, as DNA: TGTGCCAGCAGCTCGTCGGTGGGGGCCTGGGACACCGGGGAGCTGTTTTTT.

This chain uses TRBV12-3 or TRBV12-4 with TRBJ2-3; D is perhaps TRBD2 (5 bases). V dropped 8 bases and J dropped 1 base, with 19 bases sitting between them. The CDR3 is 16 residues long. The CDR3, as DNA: TGTGCCAGCGAGTCAACCGCGGGTGGCGGCACAGATACGCAGTATTTT. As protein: CASESTAGGGTDTQYF.

CDR3 nucleotide sequence: TGTGCCAGCAGCTTAAGGGCTAGCGGACGAGAGACCCAGTACTTC. Protein sequence: CASSLRASGRETQYF. The chain is built from TRBV7-9 and TRBJ2-5, with 7 bases matching TRBD2. Germline-derived CDR1 and CDR2 are SEHNR and FQNEAQ (reference sequence). The CDR3 totals 15 residues. Losses at the gene ends were 2 bases for V and 4 bases for J; bases not matched to a gene: 7.

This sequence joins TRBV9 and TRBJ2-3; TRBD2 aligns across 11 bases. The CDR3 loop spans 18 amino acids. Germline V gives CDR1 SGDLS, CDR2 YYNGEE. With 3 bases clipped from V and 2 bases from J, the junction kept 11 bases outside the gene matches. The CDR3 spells CASSGGRAGLADTDTQYF. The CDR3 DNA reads TGTGCCAGCAGCGGAGGAAGAGCGGGACTAGCGGACACAGATACGCAGTATTTT.

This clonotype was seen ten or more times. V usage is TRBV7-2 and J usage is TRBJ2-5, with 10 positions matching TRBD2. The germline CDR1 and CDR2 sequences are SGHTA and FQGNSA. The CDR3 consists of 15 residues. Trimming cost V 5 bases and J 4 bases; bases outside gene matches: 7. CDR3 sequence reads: CASSRGLAYSETQYF. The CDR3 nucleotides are TGTGCCAGCAGCCGGGGACTAGCGTATTCAGAGACCCAGTACTTC.

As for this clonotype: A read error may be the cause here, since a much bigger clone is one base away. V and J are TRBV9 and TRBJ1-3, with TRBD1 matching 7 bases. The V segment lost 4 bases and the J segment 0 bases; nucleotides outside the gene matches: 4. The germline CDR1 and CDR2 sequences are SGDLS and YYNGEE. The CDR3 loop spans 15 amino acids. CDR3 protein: CASSSTGASGNTIYF. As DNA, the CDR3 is TGTGCCAGCAGCTCAACAGGGGCCTCTGGAAACACCATATATTTT. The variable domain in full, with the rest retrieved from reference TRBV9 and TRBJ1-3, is DSGVTQTPKHLITATGQRVTLRCSPRSGDLSVYWYQQSLDQGLQFLIQYYNGEERAKGNILERFSAQQFPDLHSELNLSSLELGDSALYFCASSSTGASGNTIYFGEGSWLTVV.

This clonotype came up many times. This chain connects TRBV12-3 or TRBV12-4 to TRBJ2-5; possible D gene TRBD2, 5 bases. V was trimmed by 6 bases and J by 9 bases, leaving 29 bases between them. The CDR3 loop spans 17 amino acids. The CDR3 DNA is TGTGCCAGCAGCTTCCCCTGGCAGTCCTACATGGGAGAACCCCAGTACTTC. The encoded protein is CASSFPWQSYMGEPQYF.

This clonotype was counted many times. CDR3 residues: CASSPLSGEYYEQYF. CDR3 bases: TGTGCCAGCTCACCACTATCAGGGGAGTACTACGAGCAGTACTTC. The chain employs TRBV18 and TRBJ2-7, with D possibly TRBD1 on 6 matching bases. The V gene's germline CDR1 is KGHSH and CDR2 LQKENI. CDR3 length: 15 residues. V was clipped by 1 base and J by 3 bases, with 13 bases between them.

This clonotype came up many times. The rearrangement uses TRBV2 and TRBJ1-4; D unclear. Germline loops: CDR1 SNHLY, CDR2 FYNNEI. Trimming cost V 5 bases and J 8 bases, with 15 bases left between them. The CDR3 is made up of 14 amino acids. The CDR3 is CASSPTGNQEKLFF. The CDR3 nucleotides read TGTGCCAGCAGTCCGACGGGGAATCAAGAAAAACTGTTTTTT.

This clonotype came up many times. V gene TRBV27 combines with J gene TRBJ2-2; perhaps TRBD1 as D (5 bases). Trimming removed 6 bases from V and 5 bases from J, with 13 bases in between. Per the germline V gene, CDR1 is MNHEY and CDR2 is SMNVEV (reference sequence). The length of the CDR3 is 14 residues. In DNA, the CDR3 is TGTGCCAGCAGCCCCCGACAGCCTACCGGGGAGCTGTTTTTT. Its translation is CASSPRQPTGELFF.

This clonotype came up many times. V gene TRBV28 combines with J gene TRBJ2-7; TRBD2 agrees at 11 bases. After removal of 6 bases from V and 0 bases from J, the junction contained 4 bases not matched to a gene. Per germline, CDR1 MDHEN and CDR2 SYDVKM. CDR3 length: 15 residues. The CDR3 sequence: CASRTSGGGSYEQYF. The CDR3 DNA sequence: TGTGCCAGCAGAACTAGCGGGGGAGGCTCCTACGAGCAGTACTTC.

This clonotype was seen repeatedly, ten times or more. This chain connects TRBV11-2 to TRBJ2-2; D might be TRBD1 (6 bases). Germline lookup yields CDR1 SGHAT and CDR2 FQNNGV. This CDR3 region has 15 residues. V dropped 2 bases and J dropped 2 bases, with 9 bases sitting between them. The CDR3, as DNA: TGTGCCAGCAGCTTAAGTGGGACAAACACCGGGGAGCTGTTTTTT. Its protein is CASSLSGTNTGELFF.

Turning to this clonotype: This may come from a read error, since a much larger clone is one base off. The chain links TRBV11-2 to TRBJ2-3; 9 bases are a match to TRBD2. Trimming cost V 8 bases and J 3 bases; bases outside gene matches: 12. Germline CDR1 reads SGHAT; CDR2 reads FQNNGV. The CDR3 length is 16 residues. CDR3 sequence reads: CASGWASGVWTDTQYF. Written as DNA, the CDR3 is TGTGCCAGCGGCTGGGCTAGCGGGGTGTGGACAGATACGCAGTATTTT.

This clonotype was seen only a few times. CDR3 protein: CSARDSVASGFLGELFF. DNA of the CDR3: TGCAGTGCTAGAGATTCAGTGGCTAGCGGGTTTTTAGGGGAGCTGTTTTTT. V and J are TRBV20-1 and TRBJ2-2, with 8 bases lining up with TRBD2. CDR3 length equals 17 residues. Looked up from germline, CDR1 is DFQATT and CDR2 is SNEGSKA (reference sequence). The J segment lost 8 bases and the V segment lost 0 bases, leaving 14 bases of the junction unmatched.